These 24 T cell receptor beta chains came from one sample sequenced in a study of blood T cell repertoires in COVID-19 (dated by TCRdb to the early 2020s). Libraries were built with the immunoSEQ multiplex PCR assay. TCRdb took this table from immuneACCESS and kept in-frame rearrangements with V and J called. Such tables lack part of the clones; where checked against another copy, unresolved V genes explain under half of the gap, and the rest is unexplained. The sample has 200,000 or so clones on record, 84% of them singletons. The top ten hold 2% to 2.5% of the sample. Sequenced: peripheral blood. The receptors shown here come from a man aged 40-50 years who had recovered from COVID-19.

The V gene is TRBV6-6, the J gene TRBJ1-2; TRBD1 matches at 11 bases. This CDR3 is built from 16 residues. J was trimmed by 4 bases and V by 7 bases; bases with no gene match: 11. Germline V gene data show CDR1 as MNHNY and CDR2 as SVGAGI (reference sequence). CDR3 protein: CASTGQGAEKIYGYTF. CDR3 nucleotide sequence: TGTGCCAGCACCGGACAGGGGGCGGAGAAAATCTATGGCTACACCTTC.

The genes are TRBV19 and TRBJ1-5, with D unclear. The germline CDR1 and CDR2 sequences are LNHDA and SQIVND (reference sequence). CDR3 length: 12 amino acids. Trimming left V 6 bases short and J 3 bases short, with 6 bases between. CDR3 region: CASRLFNQPQHF. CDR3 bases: TGTGCCAGTAGACTCTTCAATCAGCCCCAGCATTTT. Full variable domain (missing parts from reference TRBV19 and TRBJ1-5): DGGITQSPKYLFRKEGQNVTLSCEQNLNHDAMYWYRQDPGQGLRLIYYSQIVNDFQKGDIAEGYSVSREKKESFPLTVTSAQKNPTAFYLCASRLFNQPQHFGDGTRLSIL.

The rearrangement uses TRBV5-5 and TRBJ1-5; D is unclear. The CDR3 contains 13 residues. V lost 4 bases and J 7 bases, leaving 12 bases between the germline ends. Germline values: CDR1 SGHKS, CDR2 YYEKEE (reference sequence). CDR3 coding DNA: TGTGCCAGCAGCCTTGAGGCGGGCCAGCCCCAGCATTTT. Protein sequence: CASSLEAGQPQHF.

DNA for the CDR3: TGTGCCAGCAGCATCCGACAGGGGACCGGCACAGATACGCAGTATTTT. Protein: CASSIRQGTGTDTQYF. V usage is TRBV13 and J usage is TRBJ2-3; 8 bases fit TRBD1. Germline values: CDR1 PRHDT, CDR2 FYEKMQ (reference sequence). V dropped 5 bases and J dropped 1; count of bases not matched to a gene: 8. This CDR3 region has 16 residues.

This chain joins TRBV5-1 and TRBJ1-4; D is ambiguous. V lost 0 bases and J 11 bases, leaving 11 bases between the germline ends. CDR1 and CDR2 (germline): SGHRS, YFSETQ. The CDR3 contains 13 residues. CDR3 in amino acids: CASSLGDLGKLFF. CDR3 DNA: TGCGCCAGCAGCTTGGGCGACCTCGGGAAACTGTTTTTT.

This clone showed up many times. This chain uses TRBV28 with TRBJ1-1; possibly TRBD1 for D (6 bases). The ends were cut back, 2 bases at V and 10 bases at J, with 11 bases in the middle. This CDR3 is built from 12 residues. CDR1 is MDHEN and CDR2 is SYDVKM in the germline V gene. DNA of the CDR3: TGTGCCAGCAGTTTAGCCCCACAGGGAGCTTTCTTT. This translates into CASSLAPQGAFF.

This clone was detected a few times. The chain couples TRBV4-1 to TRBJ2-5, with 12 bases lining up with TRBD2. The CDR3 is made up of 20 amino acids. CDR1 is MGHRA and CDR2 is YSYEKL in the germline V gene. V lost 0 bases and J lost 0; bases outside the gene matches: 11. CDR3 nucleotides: TGCGCCAGCAGCCAAGATCCGCCTAGCGGGGGGGGCCCTCACCAAGAGACCCAGTACTTC. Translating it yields CASSQDPPSGGGPHQETQYF.

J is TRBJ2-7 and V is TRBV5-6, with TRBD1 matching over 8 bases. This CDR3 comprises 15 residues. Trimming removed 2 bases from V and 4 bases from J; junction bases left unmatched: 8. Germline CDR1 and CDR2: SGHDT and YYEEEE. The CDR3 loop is CASSLGQGARYEQYF. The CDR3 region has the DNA TGTGCCAGCAGCTTAGGGCAGGGGGCGAGGTACGAGCAGTACTTC.

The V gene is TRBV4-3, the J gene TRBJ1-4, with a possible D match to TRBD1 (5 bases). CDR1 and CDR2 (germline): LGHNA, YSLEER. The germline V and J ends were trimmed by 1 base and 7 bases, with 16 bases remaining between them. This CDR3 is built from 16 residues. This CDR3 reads CASSQGARQGGEKLFF. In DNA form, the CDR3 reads TGCGCCAGCAGCCAAGGGGCGAGGCAGGGCGGTGAAAAACTGTTTTTT.

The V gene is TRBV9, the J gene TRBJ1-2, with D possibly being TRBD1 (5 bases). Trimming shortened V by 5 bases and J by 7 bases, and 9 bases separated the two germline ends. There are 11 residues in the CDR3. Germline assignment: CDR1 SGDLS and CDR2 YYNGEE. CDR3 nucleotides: TGTGCCAGCAGGGCAACAGGTGGCTACACCTTC. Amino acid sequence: CASRATGGYTF.

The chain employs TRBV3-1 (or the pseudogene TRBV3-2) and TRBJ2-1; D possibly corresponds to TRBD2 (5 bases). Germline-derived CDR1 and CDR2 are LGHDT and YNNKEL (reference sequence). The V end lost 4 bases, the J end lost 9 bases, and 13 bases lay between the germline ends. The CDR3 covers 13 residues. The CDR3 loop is CASSLEGRGEQFF. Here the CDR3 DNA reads TGTGCCAGCAGCCTAGAGGGCCGGGGTGAGCAGTTCTTC.

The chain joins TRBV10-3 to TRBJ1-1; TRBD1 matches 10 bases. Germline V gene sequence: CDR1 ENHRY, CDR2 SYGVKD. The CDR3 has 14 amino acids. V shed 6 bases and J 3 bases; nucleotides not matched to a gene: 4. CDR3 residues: CAISPGQGDTEAFF. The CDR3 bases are TGTGCCATCAGCCCCGGACAGGGGGACACTGAAGCTTTCTTT.

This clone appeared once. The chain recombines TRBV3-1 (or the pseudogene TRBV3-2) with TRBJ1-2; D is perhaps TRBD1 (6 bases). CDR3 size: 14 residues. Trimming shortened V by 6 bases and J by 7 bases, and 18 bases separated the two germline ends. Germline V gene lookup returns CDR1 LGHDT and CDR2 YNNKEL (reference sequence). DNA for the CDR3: TGTGCCAGCAGTCAAAGCGGGGGCGGGGTTGGCTACACCTTC. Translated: CASSQSGGGVGYTF.

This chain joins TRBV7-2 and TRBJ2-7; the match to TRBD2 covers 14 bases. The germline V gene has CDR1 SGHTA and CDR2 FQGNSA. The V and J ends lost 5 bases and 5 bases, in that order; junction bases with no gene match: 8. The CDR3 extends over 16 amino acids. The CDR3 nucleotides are TGTGCCAGCAGCCCCCCTGGACTAGCGGGAGGTAACGAGCAGTACTTC. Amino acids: CASSPPGLAGGNEQYF.

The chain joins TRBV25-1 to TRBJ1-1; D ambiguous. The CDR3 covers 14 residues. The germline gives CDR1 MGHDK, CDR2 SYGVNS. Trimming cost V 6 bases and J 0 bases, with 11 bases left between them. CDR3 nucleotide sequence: TGTGCCAGCAGGGAAAATTCGGTGAACACTGAAGCTTTCTTT. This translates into CASRENSVNTEAFF.

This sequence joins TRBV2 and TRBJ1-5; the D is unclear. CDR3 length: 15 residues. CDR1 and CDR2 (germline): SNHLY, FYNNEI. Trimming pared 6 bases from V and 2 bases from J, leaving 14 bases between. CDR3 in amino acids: CASSPFRDGNQPQHF. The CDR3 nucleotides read TGTGCCAGCAGCCCCTTCCGGGATGGCAATCAGCCCCAGCATTTT.

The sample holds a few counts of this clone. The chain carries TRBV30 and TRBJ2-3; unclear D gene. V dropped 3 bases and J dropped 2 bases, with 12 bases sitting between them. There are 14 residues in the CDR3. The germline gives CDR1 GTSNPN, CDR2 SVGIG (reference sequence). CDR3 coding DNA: TGTGCCTGGAGCTCGGCAGGTTTCACAGATACGCAGTATTTT. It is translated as CAWSSAGFTDTQYF.

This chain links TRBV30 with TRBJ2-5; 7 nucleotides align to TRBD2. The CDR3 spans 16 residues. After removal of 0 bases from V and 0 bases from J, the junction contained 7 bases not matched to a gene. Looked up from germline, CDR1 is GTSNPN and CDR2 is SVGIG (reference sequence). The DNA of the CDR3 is TGTGCCTGGAGTGTACGGCGGGAGTGGGACCAAGAGACCCAGTACTTC. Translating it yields CAWSVRREWDQETQYF. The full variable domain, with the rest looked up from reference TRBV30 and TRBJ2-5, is SQTIHQWPATLVQPVGSPLSLECTVEGTSNPNLYWYRQAAGRGLQLLFYSVGIGQISSEVPQNLSASRPQDRQFILSSKKLLLSDSGFYLCAWSVRREWDQETQYFGPGTRLLVL.

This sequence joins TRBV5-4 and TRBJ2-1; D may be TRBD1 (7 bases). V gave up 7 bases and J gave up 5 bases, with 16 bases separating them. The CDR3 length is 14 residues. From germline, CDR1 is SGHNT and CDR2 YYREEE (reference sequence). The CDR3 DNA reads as TGTGCCAGCGCCCAGGGGGGCAGGGACAATGAGCAGTTCTTC. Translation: CASAQGGRDNEQFF. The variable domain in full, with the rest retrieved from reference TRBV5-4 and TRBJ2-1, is ETGVTQSPTHLIKTRGQQVTLRCSSQSGHNTVSWYQQALGQGPQFIFQYYREEENGRGNFPPRFSGLQFPNYSSELNVNALELDDSALYLCASAQGGRDNEQFFGPGTRLTVL.

CDR3 DNA sequence: TGCGCCAGCAGCCCAGGGACTAGCGGGAGAGATACGCAGTATTTT. Translating it yields CASSPGTSGRDTQYF. The chain combines TRBV4-3 with TRBJ2-3; 14 bases fit TRBD2. Germline CDR1 and CDR2: LGHNA and YSLEER. Trimming took 4 bases from V and 5 from J; bases not matched to a gene: 2. The CDR3 length is 15 residues.

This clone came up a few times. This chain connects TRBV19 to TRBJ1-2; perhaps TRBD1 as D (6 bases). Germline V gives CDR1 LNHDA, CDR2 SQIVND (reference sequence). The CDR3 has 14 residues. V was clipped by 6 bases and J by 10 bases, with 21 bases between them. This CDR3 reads CASRLDRPLFLYTF. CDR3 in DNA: TGTGCCAGTAGACTCGACAGGCCGTTATTTCTCTACACCTTC.

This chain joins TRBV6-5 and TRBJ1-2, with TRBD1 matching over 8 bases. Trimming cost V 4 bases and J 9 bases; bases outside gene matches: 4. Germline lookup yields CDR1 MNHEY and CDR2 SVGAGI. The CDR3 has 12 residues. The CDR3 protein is CASSFGTGRYTF. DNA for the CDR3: TGTGCCAGCAGTTTCGGGACAGGCCGCTACACCTTC.

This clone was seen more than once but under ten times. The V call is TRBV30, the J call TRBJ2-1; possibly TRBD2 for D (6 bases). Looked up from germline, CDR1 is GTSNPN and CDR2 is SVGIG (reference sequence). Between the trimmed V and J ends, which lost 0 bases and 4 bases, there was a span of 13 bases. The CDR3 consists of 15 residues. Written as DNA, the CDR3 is TGTGCCTGGAGTGTACCGGGCGGGACTTACAATGAGCAGTTCTTC. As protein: CAWSVPGGTYNEQFF.

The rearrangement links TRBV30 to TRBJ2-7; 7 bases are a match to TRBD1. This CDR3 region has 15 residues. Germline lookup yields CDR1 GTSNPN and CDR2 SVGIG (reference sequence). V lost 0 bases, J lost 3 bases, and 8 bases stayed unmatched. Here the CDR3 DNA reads TGTGCCTGGAGTGTCCGTTACAGGGGAATCTACGAGCAGTACTTC. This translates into CAWSVRYRGIYEQYF. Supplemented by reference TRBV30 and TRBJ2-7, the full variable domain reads SQTIHQWPATLVQPVGSPLSLECTVEGTSNPNLYWYRQAAGRGLQLLFYSVGIGQISSEVPQNLSASRPQDRQFILSSKKLLLSDSGFYLCAWSVRYRGIYEQYFGPGTRLTVT.